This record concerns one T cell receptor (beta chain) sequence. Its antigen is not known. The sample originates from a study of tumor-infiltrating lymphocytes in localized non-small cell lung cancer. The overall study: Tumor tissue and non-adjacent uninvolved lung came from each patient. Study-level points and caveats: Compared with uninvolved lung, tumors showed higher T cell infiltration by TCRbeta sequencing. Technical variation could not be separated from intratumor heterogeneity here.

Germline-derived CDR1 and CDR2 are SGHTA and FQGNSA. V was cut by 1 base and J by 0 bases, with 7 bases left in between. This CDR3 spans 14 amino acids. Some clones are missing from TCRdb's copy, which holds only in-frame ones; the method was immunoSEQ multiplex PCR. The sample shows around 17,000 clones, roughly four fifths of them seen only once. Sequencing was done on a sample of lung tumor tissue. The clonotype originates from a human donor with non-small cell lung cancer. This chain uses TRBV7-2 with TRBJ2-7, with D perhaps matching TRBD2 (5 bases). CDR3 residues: CASSLDGNSYEQYF. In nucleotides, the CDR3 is TGTGCCAGCAGCTTAGACGGGAACTCCTACGAGCAGTACTTC.